This T cell receptor (beta chain) was found in a study of blood T cell repertoires in COVID-19. Method: immunoSEQ multiplex PCR; TCRdb's copy keeps in-frame clones and lacks some. The repertoire holds roughly 80,000 clones, with approximately 80% as singletons. The CDR3 length is 13 residues. Trimming removed 0 bases from V and 2 bases from J, with 6 bases in between. Germline CDR1 and CDR2: SGHNT and YYREEE (reference sequence). The rearrangement joins TRBV5-4 to TRBJ2-7, with a possible D match to TRBD1 (6 bases). The material sequenced was peripheral blood. This sequence was found in a man aged 60-69 years with active or convalescent COVID-19. The CDR3 DNA sequence: TGTGCCAGCAGCTTGGACAGGGCCTACGAGCAGTACTTC. This sequence encodes CASSLDRAYEQYF.